A single sample is the source of the 24 T cell receptor beta chains below, sequenced in a study of T cell repertoires in cytomegalovirus infection. MiXCR was run by TCRdb on the reads, yielding one entry per CDR3 protein. Among 150,000 to 200,000 distinct CDR3 sequences, roughly 19% were seen once, and the ten largest hold 2.5% to 3%. The source material was PBMCs. Receptor source: a human donor in good health (CMV status not recorded). Some clones in this sample may be carry-over from other donors' samples.

The rearrangement joins TRBV12-5 to TRBJ2-1; D is perhaps TRBD1 (5 bases). V was shortened by 6 bases and J by 7 bases, with 7 bases between the two germline ends. Germline V gene lookup returns CDR1 LGHNT and CDR2 FRNRAP. This CDR3 has 11 amino acids. The CDR3 region has the DNA TGTGCTAGTGGAAGGGGTAATGAGCAGTTCTTC. It translates to CASGRGNEQFF. The whole variable domain, remainder taken from reference TRBV12-5 and TRBJ2-1, is DARVTQTPRHKVTEMGQEVTMRCQPILGHNTVFWYRQTMMQGLELLAYFRNRAPLDDSGMPKDRFSAEMPDATLATLKIQPSEPRDSAVYFCASGRGNEQFFGPGTRLTVL.

Worth noting for this clonotype: A much larger clone differs by one base, so this may be a read error. The genes are TRBV28 and TRBJ2-2; the D gene is possibly TRBD1 (5 bases). Looked up from germline, CDR1 is MDHEN and CDR2 is SYDVKM. This CDR3 contains 14 residues. The CDR3 DNA reads as TGTGGCAGCAGTCAGGGAAGTGACACCGGGGAGCTGTTTTTT. Residues: CGSSQGSDTGELFF.

The rearrangement uses TRBV19 and TRBJ1-1; no clear D. Germline V gives CDR1 LNHDA, CDR2 SQIVND (reference sequence). Trimming removed 7 bases from V and 0 bases from J, with 9 bases in between. This CDR3 is 13 amino acids long. CDR3 coding DNA: TGTGCCAGTATGGAGCATATGAACACTGAAGCTTTCTTT. It encodes CASMEHMNTEAFF.

The chain employs TRBV20-1 and TRBJ1-5; 10 nucleotides align to TRBD1. There are 14 residues in the CDR3. The V segment lost 5 bases and the J segment 7 bases; nucleotides outside the gene matches: 8. Germline CDR1 reads DFQATT; CDR2 reads SNEGSKA (reference sequence). The CDR3: CSAGPGQGGQPQHF. The CDR3, as DNA: TGCAGTGCTGGCCCCGGACAGGGGGGGCAGCCCCAGCATTTT.

This clonotype was counted a few times. This chain connects TRBV27 to TRBJ2-3; 8 bases line up with TRBD2. This CDR3 region has 14 residues. V trimming: 8 bases; J trimming: 4 bases; junction bases outside the gene matches: 8. CDR1 is MNHEY, CDR2 SMNVEV, per germline (reference sequence). For the CDR3, the DNA is TGTGCCAGCCGTTCGGGAGGGGTGTCAGATACGCAGTATTTT. Protein product: CASRSGGVSDTQYF.

The chain is built from TRBV6-2 or TRBV6-3 and TRBJ2-3, with TRBD2 identical over 7 bases. CDR1 and CDR2 from the germline V gene are MNHEY and SVGEGT. The J segment lost 6 bases and the V segment lost 0 bases, leaving 9 bases of the junction unmatched. The CDR3 loop spans 16 amino acids. The CDR3 is CASSYSEAGWIDTQYF. CDR3 nucleotides: TGTGCCAGCAGTTACTCAGAAGCGGGATGGATTGATACGCAGTATTTT.

The CDR3 protein is CASSDPGRMNTEAFF. The CDR3 DNA follows: TGTGCCAGTAGTGACCCGGGACGGATGAACACTGAAGCTTTCTTT. The V call is TRBV19, the J call TRBJ1-1, with D tentatively TRBD1 (5 bases). Germline values: CDR1 LNHDA, CDR2 SQIVND (reference sequence). Trimming cost V 5 bases and J 0 bases, with 13 bases left between them. The CDR3 is 15 residues long.

There are a few counts of this clonotype. The CDR3: CASSQETRGGAGGRTDTQYF. DNA for the CDR3: TGTGCCAGCAGCCAAGAAACCCGTGGCGGAGCGGGGGGCCGCACAGATACGCAGTATTTT. V gene TRBV14 combines with J gene TRBJ2-3, with 9 bases aligning to TRBD2. V was pared by 0 bases and J by 1 base, with 14 bases of the junction left unmatched. The CDR3 contains 20 residues. Germline CDR1 and CDR2: SGHDN and FVKESK.

This clonotype was detected only a few times. The chain has TRBV2 and TRBJ2-5; D is uncertain. Germline loops: CDR1 SNHLY, CDR2 FYNNEI. CDR3 length: 17 amino acids. Trimming took 2 bases from V and 4 from J, leaving 20 bases between them. In DNA, the CDR3 is TGTGCCAGCAGTGAAACGCCCCAGCCTCATCGAAGAGAGACCCAGTACTTC. Amino acid sequence: CASSETPQPHRRETQYF.

This clonotype occurred a few times. V and J are TRBV7-9 and TRBJ1-2; tentative D call: TRBD1 (5 bases). CDR3 length: 14 residues. CDR1 is SEHNR, CDR2 FQNEAQ, per germline (reference sequence). Trimming pared 1 base from V and 8 bases from J, leaving 14 bases between. CDR3 in DNA: TGTGCCAGCAGCTTAGTCACCGGGCAGGGCGGCTACACCTTC. Protein product: CASSLVTGQGGYTF.

In this sample, this clonotype turned up many times. The chain links TRBV5-6 to TRBJ2-2; TRBD2 might be the D (5 bases). The CDR3 length is 15 residues. CDR1 is SGHDT and CDR2 is YYEEEE in the germline V gene. The V and J ends lost 7 bases and 4 bases respectively, with 17 bases between them. In nucleotides, the CDR3 is TGTGCCAGCTCCACCGAGGGTCTCTTCACCGGGGAGCTGTTTTTT. Translated, it gives CASSTEGLFTGELFF. Complete variable domain (other parts from reference TRBV5-6 and TRBJ2-2): DAGVTQSPTHLIKTRGQQVTLRCSPKSGHDTVSWYQQALGQGPQFIFQYYEEEERQRGNFPDRFSGHQFPNYSSELNVNALLLGDSALYLCASSTEGLFTGELFFGEGSRLTVL.

This clonotype has only a few counts. The chain carries TRBV19 and TRBJ1-4; D remains ambiguous. The germline V gene encodes CDR1 LNHDA and CDR2 SQIVND (reference sequence). This CDR3 spans 13 amino acids. Trimming took 4 bases from V and 8 from J, leaving 11 bases between them. The CDR3 DNA is TGTGCCAGTAGTACCCAATTTGGGGAAAAACTGTTTTTT. Translation gives CASSTQFGEKLFF.

This clonotype was counted only a few times. This chain uses TRBV11-1 with TRBJ2-1; tentative D call: TRBD2 (5 bases). With 6 bases removed from V and 6 bases from J, the gap between germline ends came to 12 bases. Per germline, CDR1 SGHAT and CDR2 FQDESV (reference sequence). The CDR3 has 13 residues. Written as DNA, the CDR3 is TGTGCCAGCAGGCGGGCGGATAGCAATGAGCAGTTCTTC. Residues: CASRRADSNEQFF.

The chain employs TRBV12-3 or TRBV12-4 and TRBJ2-5; TRBD1 matches at 7 bases. The CDR3 contains 14 residues. Unmatched junction bases numbered 9, after V lost 6 bases and J lost 5 bases. In DNA, the CDR3 is TGTGCCAGCAGAGCTGGACAGGCAGGGGAGACCCAGTACTTC. Amino acid sequence: CASRAGQAGETQYF.

This clonotype appeared a few times. The rearrangement uses TRBV9 and TRBJ2-5; D ambiguous. The CDR3 extends over 13 amino acids. Trimming took off 0 bases at V and 2 bases at J, with 5 bases between the two ends. Germline V gene lookup returns CDR1 SGDLS and CDR2 YYNGEE. The CDR3 spells CASSVAVQETQYF. The CDR3 nucleotides read TGTGCCAGCAGCGTAGCAGTACAAGAGACCCAGTACTTC.

The chain joins TRBV12-3 or TRBV12-4 to TRBJ2-5, with D possibly being TRBD1 (6 bases). This CDR3 spans 14 amino acids. Trimming removed 3 bases at V and 3 bases at J, with 11 bases between. The CDR3: CASSFSTGKETQYF. CDR3 sequence (DNA): TGTGCCAGCAGTTTTAGTACAGGGAAAGAGACCCAGTACTTC.

This clonotype was seen more than once but under ten times. V and J are TRBV20-1 and TRBJ1-1; a possible D gene is TRBD1 (5 bases). The V gene lost 3 bases and the J gene lost 7 bases, with 15 bases spanning the gap. In germline, CDR1 is DFQATT, CDR2 SNEGSKA (reference sequence). This CDR3 has 13 amino acids. The CDR3 region is CSARKGIEGEAFF. CDR3 nucleotide sequence: TGCAGTGCTAGGAAGGGGATCGAAGGTGAAGCTTTCTTT.

The table lists this clonotype with many counts. This chain links TRBV7-6 with TRBJ1-5, with 12 bases lining up with TRBD1. This CDR3 has 15 residues. Per the germline V gene, CDR1 is SGHVS and CDR2 is FNYEAQ. The V segment lost 4 bases and the J segment 6 bases; nucleotides outside the gene matches: 4. The CDR3 sequence is CASSSRDRGLQPQHF. The CDR3 nucleotides are TGTGCCAGCAGCTCCCGGGACAGGGGGCTTCAGCCCCAGCATTTT.

This clonotype was detected only a few times. The gene calls are TRBV12-3 or TRBV12-4 and TRBJ2-1, with D perhaps matching TRBD1 (5 bases). The CDR3 spans 13 residues. Trimming shortened V by 0 bases and J by 8 bases, and 8 bases separated the two germline ends. The CDR3 spells CASSLAEGDEQFF. CDR3 bases: TGTGCCAGCAGTTTAGCAGAAGGGGATGAGCAGTTCTTC.

The genes are TRBV2 and TRBJ2-7; no reliable D call. CDR3 length equals 13 residues. The V end was cut by 3 bases, the J end by 4 bases, with 10 bases between. CDR1 is SNHLY and CDR2 is FYNNEI in the germline V gene. In DNA, the CDR3 is TGTGCCAGCAGTGATAACTGGGAATACGAGCAGTACTTC. This encodes CASSDNWEYEQYF.

The chain combines TRBV19 with TRBJ1-1; the match to TRBD1 covers 8 bases. Germline trimming cut 8 bases from V and 6 bases from J; bases unmatched to any gene: 14. CDR1 is LNHDA and CDR2 is SQIVND in the germline V gene (reference sequence). This CDR3 contains 15 residues. This chain's CDR3 is CASVRGQGLRPEAFF. CDR3 nucleotide sequence: TGTGCCAGTGTCAGGGGGCAGGGGCTGAGGCCTGAAGCTTTCTTT. Based on the CDR3 plus reference TRBV19 and TRBJ1-1, the full variable domain is DGGITQSPKYLFRKEGQNVTLSCEQNLNHDAMYWYRQDPGQGLRLIYYSQIVNDFQKGDIAEGYSVSREKKESFPLTVTSAQKNPTAFYLCASVRGQGLRPEAFFGQGTRLTVV.

Of note for this clonotype: A much larger clonotype is one base distant, so this may be a read error. This chain links TRBV7-9 with TRBJ1-4; D gene ambiguous. CDR1 is SEHNR, CDR2 FQNEAQ, per germline (reference sequence). The CDR3 loop spans 14 amino acids. CDR3 nucleotides: TGTGCCAGCAGCTTAGCACAGTATAATGGAAAACTGTTTTTT. Translation gives CASSLAQYNGKLFF. Complete variable domain (other parts from reference TRBV7-9 and TRBJ1-4): DTGVSQNPRHKITKRGQNVTFRCDPISEHNRLYWYRQTLGQGPEFLTYFQNEAQLEKSRLLSDRFSAERPKGSFSTLEIQRTEQGDSAMYLCASSLAQYNGKLFFGSGTQLSVL.

The chain couples TRBV28 to TRBJ1-2; D gene ambiguous. Germline V CDR1 and CDR2: MDHEN, SYDVKM. CDR3 length: 13 residues. Trimming left V 4 bases short and J 8 bases short, with 14 bases between. For the CDR3, the DNA is TGTGCCAGCAGTTCAGGACCCTTTGGGGGCTACACCTTC. Protein sequence: CASSSGPFGGYTF.

This clonotype was counted a few times. The chain combines TRBV6-2 or TRBV6-3 with TRBJ1-5; a possible D gene is TRBD1 (5 bases). V was clipped by 5 bases and J by 5 bases, with 16 bases between them. Germline CDR1 and CDR2: MNHEY and SVGEGT. This CDR3 has 15 amino acids. CDR3 residues: CASSPQGRGDQPQHF. Here the CDR3 DNA reads TGTGCCAGCAGTCCCCAGGGACGGGGTGATCAGCCCCAGCATTTT.